This T cell receptor (beta chain) was sequenced in a study of T-cell reconstitution after alpha-beta-depleted transplantation in children. The table lists this clonotype with many counts. Unique molecular identifiers were used in preparing the TCRbeta library. TCRdb itself ran the PCR reads through MiXCR, one entry per CDR3 protein. The data hold a few hundred thousand distinct CDR3 sequences, with nearly 10% observed a single time. After removal of 4 bases from V and 4 bases from J, the junction contained 9 bases not matched to a gene. Germline V gene sequence: CDR1 MNHEY, CDR2 SVGAGI. This CDR3 contains 16 residues.

The source material was PBMCs from the stem cell graft donor, sampled from the stem cell graft. This TCR was sampled from a human donor who donated a stem cell graft to a child with SCID. The chain employs TRBV6-5 and TRBJ2-1; TRBD2 matches at 8 bases. The CDR3 sequence: CASSSGIAGTYNEQFF. In DNA, the CDR3 is TGTGCCAGCAGTTCGGGTATAGCGGGGACTTACAATGAGCAGTTCTTC.